This T cell receptor (beta chain) emerged from a study of monozygotic twins with inflammatory bowel disease. TCRdb processed the 5' RACE reads again and assigns one entry to each CDR3 protein, with no DNA. Its listing shows fewer than 550,000 distinct CDR3 sequences. The CDR3 loop spans 16 amino acids. Looked up from germline, CDR1 is SGHRS and CDR2 is YFSETQ. The receptor's source is a human donor with ulcerative colitis or Crohn's disease, or a healthy co-twin of an affected twin (not recorded which). The rearrangement joins TRBV5-1 to TRBJ2-1; TCRdb names TRBD2, which stays unverified in the absence of DNA. Sequenced input: blood. CDR3 sequence: CASSLLVGPSHNEQFF.